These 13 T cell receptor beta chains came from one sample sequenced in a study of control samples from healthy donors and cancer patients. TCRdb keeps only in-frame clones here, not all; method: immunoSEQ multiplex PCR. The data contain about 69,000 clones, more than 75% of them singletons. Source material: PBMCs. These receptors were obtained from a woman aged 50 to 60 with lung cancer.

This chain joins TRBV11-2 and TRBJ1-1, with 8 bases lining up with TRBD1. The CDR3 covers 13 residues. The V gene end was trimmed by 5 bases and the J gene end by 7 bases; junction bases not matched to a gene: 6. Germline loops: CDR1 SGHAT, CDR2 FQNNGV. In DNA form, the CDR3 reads TGTGCCAGCAGCATCGGACAGGGACTTGAAGCTTTCTTT. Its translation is CASSIGQGLEAFF. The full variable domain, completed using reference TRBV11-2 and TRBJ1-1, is EAGVAQSPRYKIIEKRQSVAFWCNPISGHATLYWYQQILGQGPKLLIQFQNNGVVDDSQLPKDRFSAERLKGVDSTLKIQPAKLEDSAVYLCASSIGQGLEAFFGQGTRLTVV.

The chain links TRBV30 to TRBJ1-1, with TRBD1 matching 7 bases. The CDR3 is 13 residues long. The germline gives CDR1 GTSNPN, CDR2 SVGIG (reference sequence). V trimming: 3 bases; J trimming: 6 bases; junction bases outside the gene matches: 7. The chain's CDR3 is CAWSGQAGAEAFF. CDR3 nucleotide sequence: TGTGCCTGGAGCGGACAGGCGGGTGCTGAAGCTTTCTTT.

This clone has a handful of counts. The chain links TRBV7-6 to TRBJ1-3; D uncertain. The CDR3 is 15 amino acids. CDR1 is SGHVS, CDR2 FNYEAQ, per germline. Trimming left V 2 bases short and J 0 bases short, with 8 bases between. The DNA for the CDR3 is TGTGCCAGCAGCTTACAGGACTCCTCTGGAAACACCATATATTTT. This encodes CASSLQDSSGNTIYF.

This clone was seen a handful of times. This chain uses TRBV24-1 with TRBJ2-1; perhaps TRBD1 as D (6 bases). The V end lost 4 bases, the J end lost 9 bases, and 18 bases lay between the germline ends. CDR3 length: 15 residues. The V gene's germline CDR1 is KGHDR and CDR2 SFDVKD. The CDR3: CATSDYRTGLGEQFF. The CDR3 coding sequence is TGTGCCACCAGTGACTATAGAACAGGGTTGGGTGAGCAGTTCTTC.

The CDR3 region is CASSIGGIPPGSPLHF. CDR3 DNA: TGTGCCAGTAGTATAGGGGGCATCCCTCCGGGGTCACCCCTCCACTTT. The chain recombines TRBV19 with TRBJ1-6; D is perhaps TRBD1 (5 bases). Trimming shortened V by 1 base and J by 10 bases, and 17 bases separated the two germline ends. Germline CDR1 LNHDA, CDR2 SQIVND (reference sequence). There are 16 residues in the CDR3.

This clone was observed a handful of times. DNA for the CDR3: TGTGCCAGCAGCTTAGACTTGCCTGGGGCCAACGTCCTGACTTTC. It encodes CASSLDLPGANVLTF. The chain carries TRBV7-2 and TRBJ2-6; no reliable D call. Per germline, CDR1 SGHTA and CDR2 FQGNSA. CDR3 length: 15 amino acids. V was shortened by 1 base and J by 2 bases, with 6 bases between the two germline ends.

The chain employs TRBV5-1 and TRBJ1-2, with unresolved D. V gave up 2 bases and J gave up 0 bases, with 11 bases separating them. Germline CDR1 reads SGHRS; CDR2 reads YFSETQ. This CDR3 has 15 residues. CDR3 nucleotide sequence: TGCGCCAGCAGCTTTTCACCCGGGTCTAACTATGGCTACACCTTC. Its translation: CASSFSPGSNYGYTF. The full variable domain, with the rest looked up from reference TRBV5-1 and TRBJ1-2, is KAGVTQTPRYLIKTRGQQVTLSCSPISGHRSVSWYQQTPGQGLQFLFEYFSETQRNKGNFPGRFSGRQFSNSRSEMNVSTLELGDSALYLCASSFSPGSNYGYTFGSGTRLTVV.

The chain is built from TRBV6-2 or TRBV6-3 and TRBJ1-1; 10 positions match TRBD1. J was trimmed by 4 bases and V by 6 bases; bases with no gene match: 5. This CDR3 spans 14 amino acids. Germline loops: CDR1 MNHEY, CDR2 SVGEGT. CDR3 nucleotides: TGTGCCAGCAGCCCCGGGACAGGGGTCACTGAAGCTTTCTTT. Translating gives CASSPGTGVTEAFF.

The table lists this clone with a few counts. CDR3 in amino acids: CASSFVGGVGTGELFF. CDR3 DNA: TGTGCCAGCAGCTTCGTAGGGGGCGTCGGGACCGGGGAGCTGTTTTTT. The gene calls are TRBV11-2 and TRBJ2-2; 7 nucleotides line up with TRBD1. V was clipped by 3 bases and J by 5 bases; unmatched bases: 9. Germline V CDR1 and CDR2: SGHAT, FQNNGV. This CDR3 comprises 16 residues.

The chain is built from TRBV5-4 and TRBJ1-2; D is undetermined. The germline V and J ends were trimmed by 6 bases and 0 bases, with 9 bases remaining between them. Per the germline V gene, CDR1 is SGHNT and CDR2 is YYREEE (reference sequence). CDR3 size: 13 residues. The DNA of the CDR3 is TGTGCCAGCAAGCCAGCTTCTAACTATGGCTACACCTTC. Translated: CASKPASNYGYTF.

The CDR3 coding sequence is TGTGCCAGCAGGTACAGTTCGAACACCGGGGAGCTGTTTTTT. Encoded protein: CASRYSSNTGELFF. The gene calls are TRBV28 and TRBJ2-2; no clear D. V was cut by 6 bases and J by 0 bases, with 8 bases left in between. Germline CDR1 reads MDHEN; CDR2 reads SYDVKM. This CDR3 contains 14 residues. Drawing the rest from reference TRBV28 and TRBJ2-2, the complete variable domain is DVKVTQSSRYLVKRTGEKVFLECVQDMDHENMFWYRQDPGLGLRLIYFSYDVKMKEKGDIPEGYSVSREKKERFSLILESASTNQTSMYLCASRYSSNTGELFFGEGSRLTVL.

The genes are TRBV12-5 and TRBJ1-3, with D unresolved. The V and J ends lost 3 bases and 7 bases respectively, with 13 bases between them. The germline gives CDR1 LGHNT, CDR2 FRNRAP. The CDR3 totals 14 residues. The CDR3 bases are TGTGCTAGTGGTTTTTGGTCTGGTAGGAACACCATATATTTT. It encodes CASGFWSGRNTIYF. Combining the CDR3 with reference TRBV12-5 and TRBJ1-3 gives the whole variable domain DARVTQTPRHKVTEMGQEVTMRCQPILGHNTVFWYRQTMMQGLELLAYFRNRAPLDDSGMPKDRFSAEMPDATLATLKIQPSEPRDSAVYFCASGFWSGRNTIYFGEGSWLTVV.

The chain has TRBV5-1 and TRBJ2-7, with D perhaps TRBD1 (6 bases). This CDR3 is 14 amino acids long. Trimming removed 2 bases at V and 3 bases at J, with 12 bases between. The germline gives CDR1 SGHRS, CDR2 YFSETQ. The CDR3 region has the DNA TGCGCCAGCAGCTTCCGACAGGCCGACTACGAGCAGTACTTC. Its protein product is CASSFRQADYEQYF.